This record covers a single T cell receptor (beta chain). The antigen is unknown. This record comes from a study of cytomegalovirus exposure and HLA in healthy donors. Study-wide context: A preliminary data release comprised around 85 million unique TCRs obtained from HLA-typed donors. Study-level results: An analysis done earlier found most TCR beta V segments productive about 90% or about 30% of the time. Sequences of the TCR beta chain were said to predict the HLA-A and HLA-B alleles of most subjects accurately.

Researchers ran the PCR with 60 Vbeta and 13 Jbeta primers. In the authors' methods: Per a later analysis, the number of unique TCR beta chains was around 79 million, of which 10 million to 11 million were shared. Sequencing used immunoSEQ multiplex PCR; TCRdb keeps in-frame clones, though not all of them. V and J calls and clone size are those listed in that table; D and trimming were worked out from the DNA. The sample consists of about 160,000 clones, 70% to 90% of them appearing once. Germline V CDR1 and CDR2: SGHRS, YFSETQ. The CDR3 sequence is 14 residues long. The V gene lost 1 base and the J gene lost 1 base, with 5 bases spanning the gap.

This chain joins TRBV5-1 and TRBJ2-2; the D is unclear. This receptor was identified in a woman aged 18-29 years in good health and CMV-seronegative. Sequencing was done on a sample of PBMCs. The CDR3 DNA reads TGCGCCAGCAGCTTGAGGAGGAACACCGGGGAGCTGTTTTTT. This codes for CASSLRRNTGELFF.